The 29 T cell receptor beta chains below come from one sample, sequenced in a study of T cell responses to AZD1222 COVID-19 vaccine. Profiled with immunoSEQ multiplex PCR; TCRdb holds only in-frame clones, not every one. The sample records around 100,000 clones, about nine tenths being singletons. The specimen comprised peripheral blood, sampled on day 0 of AZD1222 vaccination. All receptors derive from an adult in good health.

The V and J genes are TRBV7-9 and TRBJ1-2, with 11 positions matching TRBD1. The V segment lost 3 bases and the J segment 6 bases; nucleotides outside the gene matches: 3. The CDR3 contains 14 residues. Germline values: CDR1 SEHNR, CDR2 FQNEAQ (reference sequence). CDR3 protein: CASSLAGQGDGYTF. The CDR3 DNA follows: TGTGCCAGCAGCTTGGCGGGACAGGGGGATGGCTACACCTTC.

V and J are TRBV10-1 and TRBJ2-3; 7 bases align to TRBD2. Germline V gene sequence: CDR1 WNHNN, CDR2 SYGVQD (reference sequence). V shed 4 bases and J 2 bases; nucleotides not matched to a gene: 6. The CDR3 totals 15 residues. The CDR3 loop is CASSGPAGLTDTQYF. The CDR3 DNA follows: TGCGCCAGCAGTGGCCCAGCGGGACTCACAGATACGCAGTATTTT.

The chain uses TRBV3-1 (or the pseudogene TRBV3-2) and TRBJ1-2; D gene ambiguous. The CDR3 totals 14 residues. Germline V gives CDR1 LGHDT, CDR2 YNNKEL (reference sequence). V was trimmed by 3 bases and J by 2 bases, leaving 10 bases between them. The CDR3: CASSQGSQNYGYTF. Here the CDR3 DNA reads TGTGCCAGCAGCCAGGGTAGCCAAAACTATGGCTACACCTTC.

This clone was counted a few times. The V and J genes are TRBV14 and TRBJ1-4; 8 bases are shared with TRBD1. The CDR3 extends over 14 amino acids. V trimming: 6 bases; J trimming: 6 bases; junction bases outside the gene matches: 6. Germline CDR1 is SGHDN and CDR2 is FVKESK. The CDR3 bases are TGTGCCAGCAGACCCGGACAGGGTGATGAAAAACTGTTTTTT. Its translation is CASRPGQGDEKLFF. Full variable domain (remainder filled in from reference TRBV14 and TRBJ1-4): EAGVTQFPSHSVIEKGQTVTLRCDPISGHDNLYWYRRVMGKEIKFLLHFVKESKQDESGMPNNRFLAERTGGTYSTLKVQPAELEDSGVYFCASRPGQGDEKLFFGSGTQLSVL.

The chain is built from TRBV5-1 and TRBJ2-5; maybe TRBD1 (6 bases). The germline V gene has CDR1 SGHRS and CDR2 YFSETQ. V was shortened by 4 bases and J by 0 bases, with 22 bases between the two germline ends. The CDR3 covers 18 residues. The CDR3 is CASSLLGGGQRYQETQYF. In nucleotides, the CDR3 is TGCGCCAGCAGCCTCCTGGGTGGGGGACAACGGTACCAAGAGACCCAGTACTTC.

Details on this clone: Within the sample, other DNA sequences also encode this same CDR3. The chain uses TRBV5-1 and TRBJ2-5; 11 positions agree with TRBD2. The V and J ends lost 4 bases and 5 bases, in that order; junction bases with no gene match: 10. This CDR3 contains 16 residues. Per germline, CDR1 SGHRS and CDR2 YFSETQ. CDR3 sequence (DNA): TGCGCCAGCAGCCCGCGACTAGCGGGGCCGGAGGAGACCCAGTACTTC. Translating it yields CASSPRLAGPEETQYF. The full variable domain, its missing parts supplied by reference TRBV5-1 and TRBJ2-5, is KAGVTQTPRYLIKTRGQQVTLSCSPISGHRSVSWYQQTPGQGLQFLFEYFSETQRNKGNFPGRFSGRQFSNSRSEMNVSTLELGDSALYLCASSPRLAGPEETQYFGPGTRLLVL.

This chain uses TRBV5-4 with TRBJ2-5; TRBD1 agrees at 11 bases. Germline V gene sequence: CDR1 SGHNT, CDR2 YYREEE (reference sequence). Unmatched junction bases numbered 4, after V lost 3 bases and J lost 3 bases. The CDR3 sequence is 15 residues long. This CDR3 is CASSSGTGGKETQYF. The CDR3 coding sequence is TGTGCCAGCAGCTCCGGGACAGGGGGGAAAGAGACCCAGTACTTC.

This chain uses TRBV19 with TRBJ1-5; 7 bases are shared with TRBD1. After removal of 5 bases from V and 4 bases from J, the junction contained 8 bases not matched to a gene. This CDR3 is built from 15 residues. Germline CDR1 and CDR2: LNHDA and SQIVND (reference sequence). The CDR3 spells CASSVTGTFNQPQHF. Written as DNA, the CDR3 is TGTGCCAGTAGTGTGACAGGGACGTTTAATCAGCCCCAGCATTTT.

The count of this clone is one. The chain carries TRBV30 and TRBJ2-1; D ambiguous. The germline V gene encodes CDR1 GTSNPN and CDR2 SVGIG (reference sequence). V was shortened by 0 bases and J by 9 bases, with 12 bases between the two germline ends. The CDR3 runs to 13 residues. The CDR3 spells CAWSVTNSIEQFF. The CDR3 nucleotides read TGTGCCTGGAGTGTTACTAATTCCATTGAGCAGTTCTTC.

This clone is a singleton in its sample. V gene TRBV2 combines with J gene TRBJ2-7; 11 nucleotides line up with TRBD1. Germline V CDR1 and CDR2: SNHLY, FYNNEI. The CDR3 runs to 12 residues. J lost 4 bases, V lost 8 bases, and 1 base had no gene match. The DNA for the CDR3 is TGTGCCAGCGGGACAGGGGGATACGAGCAGTACTTC. This sequence encodes CASGTGGYEQYF.

The rearrangement links TRBV3-1 (or the pseudogene TRBV3-2) to TRBJ2-7; 9 nucleotides align to TRBD2. Germline CDR1 LGHDT, CDR2 YNNKEL (reference sequence). The CDR3 contains 18 residues. Germline trimming cut 5 bases from V and 2 bases from J; bases unmatched to any gene: 16. The CDR3 sequence is CASSSKGLAGGLPYEQYF. CDR3 in DNA: TGTGCCAGCAGCAGCAAGGGGTTGGCGGGGGGGCTTCCCTACGAGCAGTACTTC.

The chain links TRBV18 to TRBJ2-7, with TRBD1 matching 7 bases. The CDR3 covers 15 residues. Germline V gene data show CDR1 as KGHSH and CDR2 as LQKENI. Trimming took 2 bases from V and 2 from J; bases not matched to a gene: 6. The CDR3 nucleotides read TGTGCCAGCTCACCAAATCCGGGACAGACCTACGAGCAGTACTTC. This translates into CASSPNPGQTYEQYF.

V gene TRBV28 combines with J gene TRBJ1-1, with a possible D match to TRBD1 (5 bases). This CDR3 region has 14 residues. Trimming stripped 4 bases from V and 5 bases from J, with 14 bases between. Germline V lookup: CDR1 MDHEN, CDR2 SYDVKM. CDR3: CASSSPPGRTEAFF. The CDR3 bases are TGTGCCAGCAGTTCCCCCCCAGGGCGGACTGAAGCTTTCTTT.

Concerning this clone itself: The sample holds other DNA sequences that translate to the same CDR3. The chain carries TRBV11-3 and TRBJ2-5; no firm D call. The CDR3 covers 13 residues. The germline V and J ends were trimmed by 1 base and 5 bases, with 8 bases remaining between them. From germline, CDR1 is SGHNT and CDR2 YENEEA. This CDR3 reads CASSLGARETQYF. The CDR3 coding sequence is TGTGCCAGCAGCTTAGGGGCGAGGGAGACCCAGTACTTC.

The rearrangement joins TRBV29-1 to TRBJ2-1; the D gene is possibly TRBD2 (6 bases). The V gene's germline CDR1 is SQVTM and CDR2 ANQGSEA. This CDR3 has 14 amino acids. V shed 6 bases and J shed 6 bases, with 18 bases lying between them. The CDR3 DNA reads as TGCAGCGTGAGGGGACTCCGGGGCGGCAATGAGCAGTTCTTC. Protein sequence: CSVRGLRGGNEQFF.

J is TRBJ2-1 and V is TRBV4-2; the D is unclear. V was shortened by 1 base and J by 3 bases, with 13 bases between the two germline ends. Germline-derived CDR1 and CDR2 are LGHNA and YNFKEQ. The CDR3 is 16 amino acids. The CDR3 sequence: CASSQGSRILYNEQFF. The CDR3 coding sequence is TGTGCCAGCAGCCAAGGGTCCCGGATACTCTACAATGAGCAGTTCTTC.

The rearrangement links TRBV11-2 to TRBJ2-5; D might be TRBD2 (5 bases). V lost 4 bases, J lost 3 bases, and 12 bases lay in between. CDR3 length: 14 residues. Germline CDR1 reads SGHAT; CDR2 reads FQNNGV. The CDR3 sequence is CASSSEGFKETQYF. The CDR3, as DNA: TGTGCCAGCAGCTCCGAGGGTTTCAAAGAGACCCAGTACTTC.

The chain links TRBV2 to TRBJ2-7; D perhaps matches TRBD1 (6 bases). Trimming took off 8 bases at V and 0 bases at J, with 11 bases between the two ends. There are 13 residues in the CDR3. CDR1 is SNHLY, CDR2 FYNNEI, per germline. The CDR3 DNA reads TGTGCCAGCCAACAGGGAGACTCCTACGAGCAGTACTTC. This translates into CASQQGDSYEQYF.

Regarding this clone: The identical CDR3 is also encoded by other nucleotide sequences in the sample. The V gene is TRBV19, the J gene TRBJ1-2; D is uncertain. V was pared by 3 bases and J by 6 bases, with 5 bases between. This CDR3 comprises 11 residues. Germline values: CDR1 LNHDA, CDR2 SQIVND (reference sequence). CDR3 sequence (DNA): TGTGCCAGTAGTATCAGAGATGGCTACACCTTC. As protein: CASSIRDGYTF.

This chain links TRBV7-2 with TRBJ2-1; weak D call: TRBD1 (5 bases). Trimming pared 7 bases from V and 7 bases from J, leaving 17 bases between. The CDR3 length is 14 residues. CDR1 is SGHTA, CDR2 FQGNSA, per germline. The CDR3 protein is CASTQGVAGNEQFF. CDR3 bases: TGTGCCAGCACCCAAGGGGTAGCTGGAAATGAGCAGTTCTTC.

The chain employs TRBV18 and TRBJ2-7, with 9 bases matching TRBD2. Germline loops: CDR1 KGHSH, CDR2 LQKENI. There are 15 residues in the CDR3. Trimming cost V 6 bases and J 6 bases; bases outside gene matches: 12. The CDR3 nucleotides read TGTGCCAGCTCGCAAGCCGGGACTAGCACCGTCGAGCAGTACTTC. Translating gives CASSQAGTSTVEQYF.

The rearrangement uses TRBV7-2 and TRBJ1-3; D gene uncertain. Germline CDR1 and CDR2: SGHTA and FQGNSA. The CDR3 length is 14 residues. The V end was cut by 0 bases, the J end by 2 bases, with 5 bases between. Written as DNA, the CDR3 is TGTGCCAGCAGCTTAGCGGTGGCTGGAAACACCATATATTTT. Its translation: CASSLAVAGNTIYF.

This clone has a single count. The V gene is TRBV28, the J gene TRBJ2-5; no definite D call. This CDR3 has 15 residues. CDR1 is MDHEN and CDR2 is SYDVKM in the germline V gene. Trimming shortened V by 3 bases and J by 0 bases, and 11 bases separated the two germline ends. The CDR3 DNA follows: TGTGCCAGCAGTTTGGCCCGTAGGTACCAAGAGACCCAGTACTTC. As protein: CASSLARRYQETQYF.

This chain joins TRBV21-1 and TRBJ2-1; the DNA was not used to check the table's D call, TRBD1. TRBV21-1 is a recognized pseudogene. This CDR3 is built from 14 residues. The CDR3 here is CASSLKTGGSSQFF. The CDR3 coding sequence is TGTGCCAGCAGCCTAAAGACAGGCGGTTCCTCGCAGTTCTTC.

The V and J genes are TRBV7-9 and TRBJ1-2; maybe TRBD1 (6 bases). This CDR3 has 13 residues. The V and J ends lost 0 bases and 4 bases respectively, with 6 bases between them. Germline V lookup: CDR1 SEHNR, CDR2 FQNEAQ (reference sequence). The CDR3 protein is CASSLATGYGYTF. The DNA for the CDR3 is TGTGCCAGCAGCTTAGCGACAGGCTATGGCTACACCTTC.

The genes are TRBV2 and TRBJ1-4; 9 positions agree with TRBD1. V lost 7 bases to trimming and J lost 7 bases; unmatched junction nucleotides: 13. Germline V gene lookup returns CDR1 SNHLY and CDR2 FYNNEI. The CDR3 loop spans 16 amino acids. The chain's CDR3 is CASKRTGQGGGEKLFF. Written as DNA, the CDR3 is TGTGCCAGCAAGCGAACGGGACAGGGCGGCGGTGAAAAACTGTTTTTT.

This sequence joins TRBV28 and TRBJ2-1; D perhaps matches TRBD1 (6 bases). The CDR3 is made up of 16 amino acids. V lost 2 bases to trimming and J lost 6 bases, with 17 bases between them. Germline V gene data show CDR1 as MDHEN and CDR2 as SYDVKM. The CDR3 loop is CASSLPTGRYGNEQFF. CDR3 coding DNA: TGTGCCAGCAGTTTACCAACAGGGCGGTATGGCAATGAGCAGTTCTTC.

The chain recombines TRBV28 with TRBJ1-1, with D hard to call. The CDR3 totals 13 residues. Germline V lookup: CDR1 MDHEN, CDR2 SYDVKM. Deletions cut 5 bases from V and 3 bases from J, with 10 bases between. CDR3 region: CASSPPWDTEAFF. The CDR3 DNA follows: TGTGCCAGCAGTCCCCCTTGGGACACTGAAGCTTTCTTT. Using reference TRBV28 and TRBJ1-1 for the parts outside the CDR3, the full variable domain is DVKVTQSSRYLVKRTGEKVFLECVQDMDHENMFWYRQDPGLGLRLIYFSYDVKMKEKGDIPEGYSVSREKKERFSLILESASTNQTSMYLCASSPPWDTEAFFGQGTRLTVV.

V is TRBV5-6 and J is TRBJ2-2, with a possible D match to TRBD1 (5 bases). CDR3 length: 13 residues. Germline V gene data show CDR1 as SGHDT and CDR2 as YYEEEE. V was pared by 5 bases and J by 3 bases, with 8 bases between. CDR3 sequence: CASSSRDTGELFF. The DNA for the CDR3 is TGTGCCAGCAGTTCCAGGGACACCGGGGAGCTGTTTTTT.